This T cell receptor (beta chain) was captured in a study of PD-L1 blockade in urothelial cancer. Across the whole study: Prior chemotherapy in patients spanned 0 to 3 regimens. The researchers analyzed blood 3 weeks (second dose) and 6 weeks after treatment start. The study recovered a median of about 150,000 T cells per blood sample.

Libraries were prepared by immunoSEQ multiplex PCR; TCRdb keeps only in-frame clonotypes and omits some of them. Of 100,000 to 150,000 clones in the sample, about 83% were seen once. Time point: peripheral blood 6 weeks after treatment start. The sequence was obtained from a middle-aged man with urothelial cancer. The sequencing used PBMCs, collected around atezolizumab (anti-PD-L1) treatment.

The CDR3 DNA follows: TGTGCCAGCAGTGGACAGCGCATCTCCTACGAGCAGTACTTC. Protein sequence: CASSGQRISYEQYF. The chain carries TRBV2 and TRBJ2-7, with D perhaps matching TRBD1 (5 bases). V lost 4 bases and J 0 bases, leaving 10 bases between the germline ends. There are 14 residues in the CDR3. Per the germline V gene, CDR1 is SNHLY and CDR2 is FYNNEI. Supplemented by reference TRBV2 and TRBJ2-7, the full variable domain reads EPEVTQTPSHQVTQMGQEVILRCVPISNHLYFYWYRQILGQKVEFLVSFYNNEISEKSEIFDDQFSVERPDGSNFTLKIRSTKLEDSAMYFCASSGQRISYEQYFGPGTRLTVT.